The T cell receptor beta chain described here comes from a study of shared clonotypes between healthy human individuals. In the authors' methods: For the immunoSEQ data, sequences were junction-only without quality scores, so filtering differed. The data were produced by immunoSEQ multiplex PCR, yet TCRdb's version contains in-frame clones alone and is incomplete. V and J calls and clone size come straight from that table; D and trimming were deduced from the DNA. The sample holds roughly 1,500,000 clones, 95% to 99% seen once. In regard to this clone: The antigen remains undetermined.

General observations from the study: The four-donor shared clonotypes exceeded non-shared clonotypes in generation probability, with non-shared ones scoring lower. Rarefaction indicated that sorted-subset sequencing remained incomplete although depth was large.

Trimming stripped 10 bases from V and 1 base from J, with 10 bases between. The CDR3 spans 12 residues. The V gene's germline CDR1 is MDHEN and CDR2 SYDVKM. CD45RA+ naive and CD45RA-negative memory subsets were separated from CD4+ cells. Source material: naive CD4+ T cells sorted from blood. Subset: CD45RA+ positively selected. The TCR originated in a man aged 25-40 years in good health. V gene TRBV28 combines with J gene TRBJ1-1, with D unclear. CDR3 nucleotides: TGTGCCACCGAAATTAAGAACACTGAAGCTTTCTTT. Residues: CATEIKNTEAFF.